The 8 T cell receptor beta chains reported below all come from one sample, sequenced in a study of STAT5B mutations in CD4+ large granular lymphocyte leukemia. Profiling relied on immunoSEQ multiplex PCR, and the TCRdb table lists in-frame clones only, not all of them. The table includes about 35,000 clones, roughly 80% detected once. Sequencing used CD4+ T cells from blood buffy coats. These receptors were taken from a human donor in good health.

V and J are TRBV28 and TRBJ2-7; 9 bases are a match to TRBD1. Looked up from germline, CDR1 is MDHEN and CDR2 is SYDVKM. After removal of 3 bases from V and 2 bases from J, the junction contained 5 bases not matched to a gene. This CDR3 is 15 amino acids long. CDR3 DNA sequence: TGTGCCAGCAGTTTTTGGGGACAGGGAACCTACGAGCAGTACTTC. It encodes CASSFWGQGTYEQYF.

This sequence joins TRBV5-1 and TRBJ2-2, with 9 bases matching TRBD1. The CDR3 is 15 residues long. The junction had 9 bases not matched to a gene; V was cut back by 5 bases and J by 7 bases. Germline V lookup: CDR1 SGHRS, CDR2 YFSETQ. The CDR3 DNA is TGCGCCAGCAGACCGACAGGGGGAACGGGCGGGGAGCTGTTTTTT. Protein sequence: CASRPTGGTGGELFF.

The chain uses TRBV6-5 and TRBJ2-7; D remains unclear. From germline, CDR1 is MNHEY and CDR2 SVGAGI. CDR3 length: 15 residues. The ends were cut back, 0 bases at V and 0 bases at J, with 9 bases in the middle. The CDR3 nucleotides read TGTGCCAGCAGTTACTCGATTGCGAGCTCCTACGAGCAGTACTTC. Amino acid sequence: CASSYSIASSYEQYF.

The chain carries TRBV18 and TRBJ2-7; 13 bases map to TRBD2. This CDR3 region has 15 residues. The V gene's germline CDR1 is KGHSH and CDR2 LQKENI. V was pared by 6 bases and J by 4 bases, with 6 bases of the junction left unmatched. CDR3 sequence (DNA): TGTGCCAGCTCCACCGGGACTAGCGGGACGTACGAGCAGTACTTC. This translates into CASSTGTSGTYEQYF.

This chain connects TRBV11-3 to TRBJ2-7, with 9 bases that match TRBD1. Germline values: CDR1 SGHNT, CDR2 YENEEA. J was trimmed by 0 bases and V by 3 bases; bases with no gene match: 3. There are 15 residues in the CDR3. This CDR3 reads CASSFSGQGSYEQYF. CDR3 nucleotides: TGTGCCAGCAGCTTTTCGGGACAGGGCTCCTACGAGCAGTACTTC.

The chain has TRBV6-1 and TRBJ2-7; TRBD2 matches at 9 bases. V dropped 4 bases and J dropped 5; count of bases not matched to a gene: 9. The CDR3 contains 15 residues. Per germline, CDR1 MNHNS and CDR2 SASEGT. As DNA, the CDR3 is TGTGCCAGCAGTGTAACCCCTAGCGGGACCCACGAGCAGTACTTC. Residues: CASSVTPSGTHEQYF.

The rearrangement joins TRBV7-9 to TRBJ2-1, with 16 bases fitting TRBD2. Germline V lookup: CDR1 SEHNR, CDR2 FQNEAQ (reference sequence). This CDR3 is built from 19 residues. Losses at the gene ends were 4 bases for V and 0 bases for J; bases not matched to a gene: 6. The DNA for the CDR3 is TGTGCCAGCAGCTCACCGGGACTAGCGGGGGGGGCCTCCTACAATGAGCAGTTCTTC. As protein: CASSSPGLAGGASYNEQFF.

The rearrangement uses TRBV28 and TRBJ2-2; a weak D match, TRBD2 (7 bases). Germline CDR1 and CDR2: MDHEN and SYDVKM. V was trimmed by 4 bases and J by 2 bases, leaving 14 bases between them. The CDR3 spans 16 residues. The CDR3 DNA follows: TGTGCCAGCAGTTATGGGGGGGCTCGAAACACCGGGGAGCTGTTTTTT. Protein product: CASSYGGARNTGELFF.